Following are 16 T cell receptor beta chains from one sample sequenced in a study of identical twins. In TCRdb, the 5' RACE reads were re-called with MiXCR into one record per CDR3 protein. Of fewer than 650,000 distinct CDR3 sequences listed, 9.6% were seen once; the top ten hold under 3%. These data were likewise used in another study, on yellow fever vaccine responses in identical twins.

Input material: PBMCs. These receptor sequences come from a woman aged 18-29 years in good health.

The V gene is TRBV12-1, the J gene TRBJ2-1; the D call of TRBD1 is as the table states it, not checked on the DNA. TRBV12-1 is listed as a pseudogene. The CDR3 runs to 15 residues. CDR3 sequence reads: CASSPRGPAYNEQFF. For the CDR3, the DNA is TGTGCCAGCAGCCCACGGGGGCCGGCCTACAATGAGCAGTTCTTC.

The chain joins TRBV20-1 to TRBJ2-1; D might be TRBD2 (6 bases). Germline V gene lookup returns CDR1 DFQATT and CDR2 SNEGSKA (reference sequence). V dropped 4 bases and J dropped 7 bases, with 14 bases sitting between them. The CDR3 is 13 residues long. The CDR3: CSATPSGRNEQFF. DNA of the CDR3: TGCAGTGCTACCCCGTCGGGGAGGAATGAGCAGTTCTTC.

There are many counts of this clonotype. DNA for the CDR3: TGCGCCAGCAGCCAACAGGGGACTGAAGCTTTCTTT. As protein: CASSQQGTEAFF. This chain connects TRBV5-1 to TRBJ1-1; 7 nucleotides agree with TRBD1. The germline V gene encodes CDR1 SGHRS and CDR2 YFSETQ. This CDR3 is built from 12 residues. After removal of 4 bases from V and 5 bases from J, the junction contained 2 bases not matched to a gene. Variable domain in full (rest from reference TRBV5-1 and TRBJ1-1): KAGVTQTPRYLIKTRGQQVTLSCSPISGHRSVSWYQQTPGQGLQFLFEYFSETQRNKGNFPGRFSGRQFSNSRSEMNVSTLELGDSALYLCASSQQGTEAFFGQGTRLTVV.

Many counts were recorded for this clonotype. The chain combines TRBV7-9 with TRBJ2-3; 8 nucleotides line up with TRBD2. The CDR3 is 15 residues long. J gave up 3 bases and V 1 base, and 3 bases lay outside the gene matches. Germline V CDR1 and CDR2: SEHNR, FQNEAQ (reference sequence). The CDR3 DNA sequence: TGTGCCAGCAGCTTAGGGACTAGCTATACAGATACGCAGTATTTT. Translated: CASSLGTSYTDTQYF. Combining the CDR3 with reference TRBV7-9 and TRBJ2-3 gives the whole variable domain DTGVSQNPRHKITKRGQNVTFRCDPISEHNRLYWYRQTLGQGPEFLTYFQNEAQLEKSRLLSDRFSAERPKGSFSTLEIQRTEQGDSAMYLCASSLGTSYTDTQYFGPGTRLTVL.

This clonotype has only a few counts. This chain connects TRBV7-2 to TRBJ2-7, with TRBD1 matching 7 bases. The germline V gene encodes CDR1 SGHTA and CDR2 FQGNSA. V dropped 0 bases and J dropped 5; count of bases not matched to a gene: 4. CDR3 size: 14 residues. Here the CDR3 DNA reads TGTGCCAGCAGCTTAGCCGACAGGGACCACGAGCAGTACTTC. Translated: CASSLADRDHEQYF.

CDR3 protein: CASSGSGRRYGEQYF. The CDR3 DNA follows: TGTGCCAGCAGCGGTAGCGGGAGAAGGTACGGGGAGCAGTACTTC. The chain links TRBV7-9 to TRBJ2-7, with 9 bases aligning to TRBD2. The ends lost 5 bases at V and 7 bases at J; junction bases unmatched: 12. CDR3 length: 15 residues. Germline CDR1 SEHNR, CDR2 FQNEAQ (reference sequence).

This clonotype has a handful of counts. The chain employs TRBV7-9 and TRBJ2-5; D remains ambiguous. Deletions cut 3 bases from V and 3 bases from J, with 11 bases between. The germline gives CDR1 SEHNR, CDR2 FQNEAQ (reference sequence). The CDR3 runs to 14 residues. The CDR3 sequence: CASSFSSEKETQYF. For the CDR3, the DNA is TGTGCCAGCAGCTTTAGTTCGGAAAAAGAGACCCAGTACTTC.

The rearrangement links TRBV12-3 or TRBV12-4 to TRBJ2-3, with D unresolved. This CDR3 is 13 amino acids long. V was cut by 3 bases and J by 5 bases, with 9 bases left in between. CDR3 region: CASSLQDRDTQYF. The CDR3, as DNA: TGTGCCAGCAGTTTGCAGGACCGAGATACGCAGTATTTT.

V usage is TRBV5-6 and J usage is TRBJ1-1; 9 bases align to TRBD1. The CDR3 runs to 14 residues. Trimming cost V 0 bases and J 4 bases; bases outside gene matches: 1. Germline CDR1 SGHDT, CDR2 YYEEEE. The DNA of the CDR3 is TGTGCCAGCAGCTTGGGACAGGGGGTCACTGAAGCTTTCTTT. Translation: CASSLGQGVTEAFF.

The sample holds many counts of this clonotype. The chain links TRBV20-1 to TRBJ2-5; 7 nucleotides line up with TRBD2. From germline, CDR1 is DFQATT and CDR2 SNEGSKA (reference sequence). The CDR3 extends over 15 amino acids. Trimming at V came to 5 bases and at J to 6 bases, leaving 15 bases not matched to a gene. The CDR3 DNA follows: TGCAGTGCTCTTGCACGGGGGGTGGGGGATCAGACCCAGTACTTC. This translates into CSALARGVGDQTQYF.

This clonotype was counted between two and nine times. The V gene is TRBV7-9, the J gene TRBJ2-7; D unresolved. The germline V gene has CDR1 SEHNR and CDR2 FQNEAQ (reference sequence). Trimming took 0 bases from V and 6 from J, leaving 9 bases between them. The CDR3 length is 13 residues. The CDR3 loop reads CASSLASGPEQYF. DNA for the CDR3: TGTGCCAGCAGCTTAGCGTCCGGGCCCGAGCAGTACTTC.

This clonotype was observed many times. This chain uses TRBV5-1 with TRBJ2-7; 12 bases match TRBD2. J lost 0 bases, V lost 3 bases, and 4 bases had no gene match. The CDR3 runs 16 residues. Per germline, CDR1 SGHRS and CDR2 YFSETQ. This chain's CDR3 is CASSSTSGGPSYEQYF. The CDR3 DNA reads as TGCGCCAGCAGCTCGACTAGCGGGGGCCCCTCCTACGAGCAGTACTTC.

This clonotype was observed a few times. This chain links TRBV7-2 with TRBJ2-7, with 8 bases that match TRBD1. The germline gives CDR1 SGHTA, CDR2 FQGNSA. This CDR3 contains 15 residues. J lost 5 bases, V lost 5 bases, and 11 bases had no gene match. The CDR3 protein is CASSPSRDRIHEQYF. CDR3 nucleotides: TGTGCCAGCAGCCCGTCCCGGGACAGGATCCACGAGCAGTACTTC.

This clonotype was seen more than once but under ten times. The CDR3 coding sequence is TGTGCCAGCAGTGTTGGGAAGACTTTTAGCTCCTACAATGAGCAGTTCTTC. Protein sequence: CASSVGKTFSSYNEQFF. V is TRBV2 and J is TRBJ2-1; D gene uncertain. V lost 4 bases, J lost 0 bases, and 16 bases lay in between. Germline V gene sequence: CDR1 SNHLY, CDR2 FYNNEI. This CDR3 has 17 residues.

This chain links TRBV19 with TRBJ2-1; a weak D match, TRBD1 (6 bases). V was cut by 6 bases and J by 6 bases, with 15 bases left in between. CDR3 length equals 14 residues. Looked up from germline, CDR1 is LNHDA and CDR2 is SQIVND (reference sequence). The CDR3 loop is CASSPGTLVNEQFF. DNA of the CDR3: TGTGCCAGTAGCCCCGGGACACTCGTCAATGAGCAGTTCTTC.

This clonotype appeared many times. V and J are TRBV4-1 and TRBJ1-1; 9 nucleotides line up with TRBD1. V gave up 1 base and J gave up 6 bases; unmatched junction bases: 6. CDR3 length equals 15 residues. Germline-derived CDR1 and CDR2 are MGHRA and YSYEKL. The CDR3 loop is CASSQGTGGWAEAFF. As DNA, the CDR3 is TGCGCCAGCAGCCAAGGAACAGGGGGCTGGGCTGAAGCTTTCTTT.